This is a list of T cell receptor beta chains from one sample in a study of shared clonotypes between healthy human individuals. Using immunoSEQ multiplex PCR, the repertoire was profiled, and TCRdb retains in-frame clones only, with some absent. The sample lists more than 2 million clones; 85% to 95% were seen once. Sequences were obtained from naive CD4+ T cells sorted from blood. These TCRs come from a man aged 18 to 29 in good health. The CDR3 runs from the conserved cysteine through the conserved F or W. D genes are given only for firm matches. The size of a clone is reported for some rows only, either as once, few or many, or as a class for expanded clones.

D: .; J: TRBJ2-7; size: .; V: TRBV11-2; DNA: TGTGCCAGCAGCTTGGTTGGGGGGAGTACCTCCTACGAGCAGTACTTC; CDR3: CASSLVGGSTSYEQYF
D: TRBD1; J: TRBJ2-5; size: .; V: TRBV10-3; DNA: TGTGCCATCAAAGTCGAGGGGGCAGTTGGCGAGACCCAGTACTTC; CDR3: CAIKVEGAVGETQYF
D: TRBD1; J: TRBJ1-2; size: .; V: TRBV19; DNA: TGTGCCAGTAAGGTGACAGGGGAGCGCTATGGCTACACCTTC; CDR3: CASKVTGERYGYTF
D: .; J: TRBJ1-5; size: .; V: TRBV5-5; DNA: TGTGCCAGCAGCTTGTCCCCCGTGCGGCCCCAGCATTTT; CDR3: CASSLSPVRPQHF
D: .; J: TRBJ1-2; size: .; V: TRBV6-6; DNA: TGTGCCAGCAGTTACTCGAATCGGGGAACGGATGGCTACACCTTC; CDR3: CASSYSNRGTDGYTF
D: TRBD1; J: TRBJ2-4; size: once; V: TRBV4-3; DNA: TGCGCCAGCAGCCAAGATTTGGCAGGGGGCTCCGCAAGTTCCAAAAACATTCAGTACTTC; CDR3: CASSQDLAGGSASSKNIQYF
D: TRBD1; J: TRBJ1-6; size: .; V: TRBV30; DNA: TGTGCCTGGAGTGTAGGGACAGGGGCTTATAATTCACCCCTCCACTTT; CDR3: CAWSVGTGAYNSPLHF
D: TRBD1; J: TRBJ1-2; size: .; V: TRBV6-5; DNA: TGTGCCAGCACTGGGGACAGAAACTATGGCTACACCTTC; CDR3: CASTGDRNYGYTF
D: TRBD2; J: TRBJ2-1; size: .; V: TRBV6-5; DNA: TGTGCCAGCAGCCTACTAGCGGGAGGAAACAATGAGCAGTTCTTC; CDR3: CASSLLAGGNNEQFF
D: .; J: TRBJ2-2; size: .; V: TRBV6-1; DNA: TGTGCCAGCGATTTAGGGAGAATAACCGGGGAGCTGTTTTTT; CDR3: CASDLGRITGELFF